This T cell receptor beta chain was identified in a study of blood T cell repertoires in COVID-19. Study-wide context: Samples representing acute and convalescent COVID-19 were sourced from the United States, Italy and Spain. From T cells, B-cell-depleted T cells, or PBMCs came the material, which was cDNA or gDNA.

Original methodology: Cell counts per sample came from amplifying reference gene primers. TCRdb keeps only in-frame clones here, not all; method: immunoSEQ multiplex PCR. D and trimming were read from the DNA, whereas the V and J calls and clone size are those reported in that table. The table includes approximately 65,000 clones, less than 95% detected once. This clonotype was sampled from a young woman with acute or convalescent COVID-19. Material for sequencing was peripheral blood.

CDR3 sequence: CASSPNRGIGYGYTF. In DNA form, the CDR3 reads TGTGCCAGCAGTCCCAACAGGGGAATCGGCTATGGCTACACCTTC. This chain uses TRBV27 with TRBJ1-2, with 7 bases lining up with TRBD1. The CDR3 runs to 15 residues. Germline CDR1 and CDR2: MNHEY and SMNVEV (reference sequence). Trimming took 5 bases from V and 4 from J; bases not matched to a gene: 10.